This entry lists 16 T cell receptor beta chains sequenced from one sample in a study of CD8 T cells in Susac syndrome (dated by TCRdb to about 2019). Libraries came from the immunoSEQ multiplex PCR assay. RNA was extracted using the RNeasy kit, and roughly 0.5 to 1 microgram was reverse transcribed with random hexamers. TCRdb's own reprocessing of the public reads used fastp at Q25 and MiXCR and kept productive beta chains. Every distinct CDR3 protein forms one entry, paired with its most common genes and DNA. The sample table shows some 260,000 distinct CDR3 sequences, and about 93% are seen once. The ten largest clones capture 0.07% to 0.09% of the sample. The specimen sequenced was CD4+ T cells from PBMCs. The receptors here all came from a human donor with multiple sclerosis.

The chain links TRBV25-1 to TRBJ2-1, with 7 bases matching TRBD2. With V trimmed by 2 bases and J by 3 bases, 7 bases remained unmatched. This CDR3 comprises 16 residues. CDR1 is MGHDK and CDR2 is SYGVNS in the germline V gene. CDR3: CASSEGVTSLYNEQFF. CDR3 bases: TGTGCCAGCAGTGAAGGCGTGACTAGCCTCTACAATGAGCAGTTCTTC.

J is TRBJ1-5 and V is TRBV7-9; 8 nucleotides agree with TRBD1. Germline CDR1 reads SEHNR; CDR2 reads FQNEAQ (reference sequence). V was clipped by 0 bases and J by 6 bases; unmatched bases: 10. This CDR3 has 17 amino acids. The CDR3 region is CASSLAIDRGGGQPQHF. The CDR3 DNA follows: TGTGCCAGCAGCTTAGCGATCGACAGGGGAGGGGGTCAGCCCCAGCATTTT.

The J gene is TRBJ2-2, the V gene TRBV20-1; D perhaps matches TRBD1 (6 bases). CDR1 and CDR2 (germline): DFQATT, SNEGSKA (reference sequence). Trimming stripped 3 bases from V and 1 base from J, with 15 bases between. The CDR3 length is 16 residues. The CDR3 loop is CSARKDTGWNTGELFF. The CDR3 DNA reads TGCAGTGCTAGGAAGGATACAGGGTGGAACACCGGGGAGCTGTTTTTT.

V and J are TRBV6-4 and TRBJ2-1, with a weak D call TRBD1 (6 bases). V was cut by 3 bases and J by 11 bases, with 20 bases left in between. In germline, CDR1 is MRHNA, CDR2 SNTAGT. The CDR3 loop spans 15 amino acids. This CDR3 is CASSEQGSTLGQQFF. The CDR3 region has the DNA TGTGCCAGCAGTGAACAGGGCTCCACATTGGGGCAGCAGTTCTTC.

The chain employs TRBV15 and TRBJ2-6; D is undetermined. Germline V gene sequence: CDR1 LNHNV, CDR2 YYDKDF (reference sequence). V was cut by 0 bases and J by 0 bases, with 9 bases left in between. CDR3 size: 17 residues. The CDR3 nucleotides read TGTGCCACCAGCAGAGATTTGGGTCTCTCTGGGGCCAACGTCCTGACTTTC. This encodes CATSRDLGLSGANVLTF.

The rearrangement joins TRBV20-1 to TRBJ2-1; 8 bases align to TRBD1. CDR3 size: 15 residues. Per the germline V gene, CDR1 is DFQATT and CDR2 is SNEGSKA (reference sequence). V gave up 1 base and J gave up 5 bases; unmatched junction bases: 7. CDR3 sequence (DNA): TGCAGTGCTAGAGGACTCAGGGGGCACGACAATGAGCAGTTCTTC. Translation: CSARGLRGHDNEQFF.

CDR3 sequence reads: CASSEAPGQGYGYTF. The CDR3 DNA is TGTGCCAGCAGTGAAGCTCCGGGACAGGGCTATGGCTACACCTTC. V gene TRBV6-1 combines with J gene TRBJ1-2, with TRBD1 identical over 9 bases. Germline-derived CDR1 and CDR2 are MNHNS and SASEGT. V shed 0 bases and J 4 bases; nucleotides not matched to a gene: 3. CDR3 length equals 15 residues.

The chain uses TRBV7-6 and TRBJ2-2; D perhaps matches TRBD2 (6 bases). This CDR3 has 14 amino acids. Trimming pared 5 bases from V and 4 bases from J, leaving 11 bases between. Germline CDR1 and CDR2: SGHVS and FNYEAQ. This CDR3 reads CASSPGLSTGELFF. The CDR3 DNA follows: TGTGCCAGCAGCCCTGGACTATCCACCGGGGAGCTGTTTTTT.

As regards this clonotype: An end of the junction does not agree with germline; a read error may underlie this. V usage is TRBV3-1 and J usage is TRBJ1-6, with D unresolved. CDR1 LGHDT and CDR2 YNNKEL come from the germline V gene (reference sequence). This CDR3 has 14 residues. CDR3 DNA: TGTGCCAGCAGTCAAGACAACTATAATTCACCCCTCCACTTT. Its translation is CASSQDNYNSPLHF.

The rearrangement joins TRBV5-7 to TRBJ2-7, with D possibly matching TRBD1 (6 bases). TRBV5-7 is an open reading frame, and its role is uncertain. CDR3 length: 17 residues. The V end was cut by 0 bases, the J end by 3 bases, with 19 bases between. The chain's CDR3 is CASSLDLTGKRDYEQYF. The DNA for the CDR3 is TGTGCCAGCAGCTTGGATCTGACAGGAAAACGGGACTACGAGCAGTACTTC.

The chain uses TRBV5-1 and TRBJ1-2; D is perhaps TRBD1 (6 bases). From germline, CDR1 is SGHRS and CDR2 YFSETQ. V was cut by 8 bases and J by 1 base, with 12 bases left in between. This CDR3 is built from 13 residues. The CDR3 sequence is CASTTGINYGYTF. The CDR3 bases are TGCGCCAGTACAACAGGGATTAACTATGGCTACACCTTC. Variable domain in full (rest from reference TRBV5-1 and TRBJ1-2): KAGVTQTPRYLIKTRGQQVTLSCSPISGHRSVSWYQQTPGQGLQFLFEYFSETQRNKGNFPGRFSGRQFSNSRSEMNVSTLELGDSALYLCASTTGINYGYTFGSGTRLTVV.

The chain combines TRBV5-1 with TRBJ2-3; TRBD1 or TRBD2 may be the D gene (6 bases each). The CDR3 consists of 14 residues. V lost 4 bases, J lost 6 bases, and 15 bases lay in between. Germline CDR1 SGHRS, CDR2 YFSETQ. Here the CDR3 reads CASSQRGRSDTQYF. The CDR3 DNA is TGCGCCAGCAGCCAAAGGGGGAGGAGCGATACGCAGTATTTT. The entire variable domain, with the rest obtained from reference TRBV5-1 and TRBJ2-3, is as follows: KAGVTQTPRYLIKTRGQQVTLSCSPISGHRSVSWYQQTPGQGLQFLFEYFSETQRNKGNFPGRFSGRQFSNSRSEMNVSTLELGDSALYLCASSQRGRSDTQYFGPGTRLTVL.

The V gene is TRBV7-3, the J gene TRBJ2-2, with 9 nucleotides matching TRBD1. Germline V lookup: CDR1 SGHTA, CDR2 FQGTGA. The CDR3 length is 15 residues. Unmatched junction bases numbered 9, after V lost 6 bases and J lost 7 bases. The CDR3 coding sequence is TGTGCCAGCAGGCGACCGGGACAGGGCGGCGGGGAGCTGTTTTTT. It translates to CASRRPGQGGGELFF.

J is TRBJ1-2 and V is TRBV28; D ambiguous. The CDR3 runs 12 residues. V lost 7 bases and J lost 2, with 8 bases in between. The germline gives CDR1 MDHEN, CDR2 SYDVKM. The CDR3 DNA reads as TGTGCCAGCATCGACACCAACTATGGCTACACCTTC. This codes for CASIDTNYGYTF.

The rearrangement joins TRBV14 to TRBJ1-1, with D perhaps TRBD1 (6 bases). CDR3 length: 14 residues. Germline V gives CDR1 SGHDN, CDR2 FVKESK. V was shortened by 5 bases and J by 0 bases, with 10 bases between the two germline ends. In nucleotides, the CDR3 is TGTGCCAGCAGCGCGACAGGATTGAACACTGAAGCTTTCTTT. It translates to CASSATGLNTEAFF. Together with reference TRBV14 and TRBJ1-1, the CDR3 gives the full variable domain: EAGVTQFPSHSVIEKGQTVTLRCDPISGHDNLYWYRRVMGKEIKFLLHFVKESKQDESGMPNNRFLAERTGGTYSTLKVQPAELEDSGVYFCASSATGLNTEAFFGQGTRLTVV.

This chain joins TRBV12-3 or TRBV12-4 and TRBJ2-7; no clear D. The CDR3 runs 14 residues. V shed 3 bases and J shed 9 bases, with 18 bases lying between them. DNA of the CDR3: TGTGCCAGCAGTTTGGCCGGCCGCATGGATGGGCAGTACTTC. The encoded protein is CASSLAGRMDGQYF.